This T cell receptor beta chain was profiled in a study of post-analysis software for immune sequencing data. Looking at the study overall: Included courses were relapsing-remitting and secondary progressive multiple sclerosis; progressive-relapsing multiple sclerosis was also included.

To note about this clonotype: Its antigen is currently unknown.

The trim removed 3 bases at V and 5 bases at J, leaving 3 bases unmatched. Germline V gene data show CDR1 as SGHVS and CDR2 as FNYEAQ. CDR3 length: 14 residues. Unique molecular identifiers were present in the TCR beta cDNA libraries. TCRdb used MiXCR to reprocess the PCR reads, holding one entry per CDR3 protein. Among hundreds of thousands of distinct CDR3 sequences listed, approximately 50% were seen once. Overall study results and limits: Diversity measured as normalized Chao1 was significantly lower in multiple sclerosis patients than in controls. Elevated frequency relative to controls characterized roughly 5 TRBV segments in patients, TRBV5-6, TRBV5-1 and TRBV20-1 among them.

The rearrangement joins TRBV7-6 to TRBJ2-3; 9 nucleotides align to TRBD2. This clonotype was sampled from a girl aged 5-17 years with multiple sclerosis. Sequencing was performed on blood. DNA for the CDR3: TGTGCCAGCAGCTTTAGCGGGAGTATAGATACGCAGTATTTT. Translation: CASSFSGSIDTQYF.